Presented here are 18 T cell receptor beta chains from one specimen sequenced in a study of blood T cell repertoires in COVID-19. The method was immunoSEQ multiplex PCR; TCRdb's version includes in-frame clones alone and lacks a portion of them. The table records some 310,000 clones, roughly 88% of them present only once. Sequencing input: peripheral blood. These receptors were taken from a woman aged 30 to 39 with COVID-19, enrolled during active disease.

The rearrangement joins TRBV28 to TRBJ2-7; 7 nucleotides match TRBD2. This CDR3 region has 15 residues. Trimming cost V 2 bases and J 2 bases; bases outside gene matches: 6. Looked up from germline, CDR1 is MDHEN and CDR2 is SYDVKM. CDR3 coding DNA: TGTGCCAGCAGTTTAGATGGGAGCGGGACCTACGAGCAGTACTTC. This sequence encodes CASSLDGSGTYEQYF. Looking up the rest from reference TRBV28 and TRBJ2-7 gives the full variable domain: DVKVTQSSRYLVKRTGEKVFLECVQDMDHENMFWYRQDPGLGLRLIYFSYDVKMKEKGDIPEGYSVSREKKERFSLILESASTNQTSMYLCASSLDGSGTYEQYFGPGTRLTVT.

This clone was seen only a few times. The rearrangement uses TRBV30 and TRBJ1-2; the D gene is possibly TRBD1 (5 bases). Trimming pared 3 bases from V and 7 bases from J, leaving 12 bases between. This CDR3 contains 12 residues. Germline values: CDR1 GTSNPN, CDR2 SVGIG (reference sequence). The CDR3 reads CAWSKRGSGYTF. The CDR3 nucleotides are TGTGCCTGGAGCAAGCGGGGGTCTGGCTACACCTTC.

The sample holds one count of this clone. The V call is TRBV7-2, the J call TRBJ2-7; D might be TRBD2 (5 bases). The CDR3 has 13 amino acids. CDR1 is SGHTA, CDR2 FQGNSA, per germline. The V end lost 1 base, the J end lost 3 bases, and 7 bases lay between the germline ends. The CDR3 loop is CASSLGRVYEQYF. For the CDR3, the DNA is TGTGCCAGCAGCTTAGGGCGGGTCTACGAGCAGTACTTC.

The V and J genes are TRBV19 and TRBJ2-7; 11 nucleotides agree with TRBD2. This CDR3 is built from 17 residues. From germline, CDR1 is LNHDA and CDR2 SQIVND (reference sequence). V shed 0 bases and J 5 bases; nucleotides not matched to a gene: 9. The CDR3: CASSIEGTSGLRHEQYF. The CDR3 DNA reads TGTGCCAGTAGTATAGAGGGGACTAGCGGTCTGAGACACGAGCAGTACTTC.

V and J are TRBV19 and TRBJ1-2; 8 bases fit TRBD1. V shed 6 bases and J 4 bases; nucleotides not matched to a gene: 10. This CDR3 contains 15 residues. Germline-derived CDR1 and CDR2 are LNHDA and SQIVND (reference sequence). CDR3 loop: CASRVDRDGFYGYTF. The CDR3 DNA sequence: TGTGCCAGTAGGGTGGACAGGGACGGGTTCTATGGCTACACCTTC.

The CDR3 DNA sequence: TGCGCCAGTGGGGGGACAGGCTCCTACGAGCAGTACTTC. It translates to CASGGTGSYEQYF. This chain links TRBV23-1 with TRBJ2-7; TRBD1 agrees at 8 bases. TRBV23-1 is marked as an open reading frame, function uncertain. This CDR3 comprises 13 residues. J gave up 0 bases and V 9 bases, and 4 bases lay outside the gene matches.

The chain employs TRBV5-4 and TRBJ2-3, with TRBD2 matching over 7 bases. After removal of 0 bases from V and 6 bases from J, the junction contained 10 bases not matched to a gene. The CDR3 is made up of 16 amino acids. Germline V gene data show CDR1 as SGHNT and CDR2 as YYREEE (reference sequence). The CDR3 loop reads CASSLVASGLHDTQYF. Written as DNA, the CDR3 is TGTGCCAGCAGCTTGGTAGCTAGCGGCCTGCACGATACGCAGTATTTT.

J is TRBJ1-1 and V is TRBV5-5; the match to TRBD1 covers 7 bases. The trim removed 0 bases at V and 4 bases at J, leaving 6 bases unmatched. The germline CDR1 and CDR2 sequences are SGHKS and YYEKEE (reference sequence). The CDR3 is made up of 15 amino acids. The CDR3 protein is CASSLGRGLGTEAFF. DNA of the CDR3: TGTGCCAGCAGCTTGGGTAGGGGGCTGGGCACTGAAGCTTTCTTT.

This clone was detected many times. This rearrangement joins TRBV5-8 to TRBJ1-5, with 7 positions matching TRBD1. Per germline, CDR1 SGHTS and CDR2 YDEGEE. Losses at the gene ends were 4 bases for V and 1 base for J; bases not matched to a gene: 8. The CDR3 is made up of 16 amino acids. CDR3 sequence: CASSPRQGGSNQPQHF. The CDR3 DNA reads TGTGCCAGCAGCCCGAGACAGGGAGGAAGCAATCAGCCCCAGCATTTT. Full variable domain (outside the CDR3, taken from reference TRBV5-8 and TRBJ1-5): EAGVTQSPTHLIKTRGQQATLRCSPISGHTSVYWYQQALGLGLQFLLWYDEGEERNRGNFPPRFSGRQFPNYSSELNVNALELEDSALYLCASSPRQGGSNQPQHFGDGTRLSIL.

The rearrangement links TRBV19 to TRBJ2-3; 12 bases align to TRBD1. In germline, CDR1 is LNHDA, CDR2 SQIVND (reference sequence). With V trimmed by 6 bases and J by 1 base, 5 bases remained unmatched. This CDR3 contains 16 residues. CDR3 DNA: TGTGCCAGTAGCCCGGGACAGGGGGCAGGCACAGATACGCAGTATTTT. It is translated as CASSPGQGAGTDTQYF. The whole variable domain, filled in from reference TRBV19 and TRBJ2-3, reads DGGITQSPKYLFRKEGQNVTLSCEQNLNHDAMYWYRQDPGQGLRLIYYSQIVNDFQKGDIAEGYSVSREKKESFPLTVTSAQKNPTAFYLCASSPGQGAGTDTQYFGPGTRLTVL.

This clone has just a few counts. The chain's CDR3 is CAWRNRQGETVKLFF. CDR3 in DNA: TGTGCCTGGAGAAACAGACAGGGGGAAACGGTAAAACTGTTTTTT. The rearrangement joins TRBV30 to TRBJ1-4, with TRBD1 identical over 9 bases. CDR1 GTSNPN and CDR2 SVGIG come from the germline V gene (reference sequence). V shed 3 bases and J 10 bases; nucleotides not matched to a gene: 12. The CDR3 totals 15 residues.

This chain links TRBV29-1 with TRBJ2-3, with TRBD2 matching 7 bases. Germline assignment: CDR1 SQVTM and CDR2 ANQGSEA. Trimming cost V 5 bases and J 1 base; bases outside gene matches: 3. The CDR3 contains 13 residues. The CDR3 spells CSVSLAGTDTQYF. DNA for the CDR3: TGCAGCGTTTCTCTAGCGGGCACAGATACGCAGTATTTT.

The chain couples TRBV9 to TRBJ1-1, with D hard to call. This CDR3 comprises 13 residues. Trimming shortened V by 0 bases and J by 4 bases, and 7 bases separated the two germline ends. Germline V gives CDR1 SGDLS, CDR2 YYNGEE. CDR3 loop: CASSVALGTEAFF. The CDR3 coding sequence is TGTGCCAGCAGCGTAGCCCTCGGCACTGAAGCTTTCTTT. Complete variable domain (other parts from reference TRBV9 and TRBJ1-1): DSGVTQTPKHLITATGQRVTLRCSPRSGDLSVYWYQQSLDQGLQFLIQYYNGEERAKGNILERFSAQQFPDLHSELNLSSLELGDSALYFCASSVALGTEAFFGQGTRLTVV.

This rearrangement joins TRBV3-1 (or the pseudogene TRBV3-2) to TRBJ2-2; 7 nucleotides align to TRBD2. After removal of 1 base from V and 5 bases from J, the junction contained 4 bases not matched to a gene. CDR1 and CDR2 (germline): LGHDT, YNNKEL (reference sequence). The CDR3 has 15 amino acids. The CDR3 DNA sequence: TGTGCCAGCAGCCAAGGCGGGAGTTTTACCGGGGAGCTGTTTTTT. It yields the protein CASSQGGSFTGELFF.

The chain has TRBV2 and TRBJ1-2; 9 bases fit TRBD1. Unmatched junction bases numbered 5, after V lost 6 bases and J lost 0 bases. The CDR3 is 15 amino acids. Looked up from germline, CDR1 is SNHLY and CDR2 is FYNNEI. The CDR3 loop reads CASSVGTGSNYGYTF. The CDR3, as DNA: TGTGCCAGCAGCGTCGGGACAGGGTCTAACTATGGCTACACCTTC.

V usage is TRBV7-9 and J usage is TRBJ1-1, with 7 bases fitting TRBD1. J was trimmed by 2 bases and V by 4 bases; bases with no gene match: 7. Germline V gene data show CDR1 as SEHNR and CDR2 as FQNEAQ (reference sequence). This CDR3 is built from 15 residues. The CDR3 sequence: CASSSLTGVNTEAFF. CDR3 sequence (DNA): TGTGCCAGCAGCTCCCTAACAGGGGTTAACACTGAAGCTTTCTTT.

The J gene is TRBJ2-1, the V gene TRBV5-6; D possibly corresponds to TRBD1 (5 bases). Germline assignment: CDR1 SGHDT and CDR2 YYEEEE. CDR3 size: 15 residues. V lost 5 bases and J lost 0, with 12 bases in between. CDR3 loop: CASSRTQSSYNEQFF. CDR3 DNA: TGTGCCAGCAGTCGGACACAGAGCTCCTACAATGAGCAGTTCTTC.

This clone was counted a single time. V gene TRBV7-9 combines with J gene TRBJ1-2; 8 nucleotides line up with TRBD1. The V gene end was trimmed by 3 bases and the J gene end by 3 bases; junction bases not matched to a gene: 9. CDR3 length equals 16 residues. The germline V gene encodes CDR1 SEHNR and CDR2 FQNEAQ (reference sequence). CDR3 protein: CASSFGLTGDDYGYTF. In nucleotides, the CDR3 is TGTGCCAGCAGCTTTGGGCTGACAGGGGACGACTATGGCTACACCTTC.